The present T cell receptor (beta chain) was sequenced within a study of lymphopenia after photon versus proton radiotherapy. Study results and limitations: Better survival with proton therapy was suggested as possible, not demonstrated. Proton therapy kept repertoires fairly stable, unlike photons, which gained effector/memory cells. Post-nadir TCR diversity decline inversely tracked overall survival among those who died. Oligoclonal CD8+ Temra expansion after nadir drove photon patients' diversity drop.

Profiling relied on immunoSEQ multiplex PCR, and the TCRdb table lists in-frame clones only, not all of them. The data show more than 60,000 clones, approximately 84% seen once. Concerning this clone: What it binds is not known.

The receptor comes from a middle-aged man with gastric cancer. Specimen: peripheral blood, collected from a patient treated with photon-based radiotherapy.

The CDR3 DNA reads as TGCGCCAGGGACAACAGGGGGCGCCGTCCTTATGGCTACACCTTC. Protein sequence: CARDNRGRRPYGYTF. The V call is TRBV5-1, the J call TRBJ1-2, with 9 bases lining up with TRBD1. This CDR3 spans 15 amino acids. CDR1 and CDR2 from the germline V gene are SGHRS and YFSETQ. Losses at the gene ends were 8 bases for V and 5 bases for J; bases not matched to a gene: 13. The full variable domain, rest sourced from reference TRBV5-1 and TRBJ1-2, is KAGVTQTPRYLIKTRGQQVTLSCSPISGHRSVSWYQQTPGQGLQFLFEYFSETQRNKGNFPGRFSGRQFSNSRSEMNVSTLELGDSALYLCARDNRGRRPYGYTFGSGTRLTVV.